These 17 T cell receptor beta chains originate from one sample sequenced in a study of regulatory and conventional T cells in breast cancer. TCRdb re-derived calls from the PCR reads in MiXCR, one entry per CDR3 protein. This table has 9,500 to 11,000 distinct CDR3 sequences, around a third appearing once. Material for sequencing was conventional T cells from blood. The receptors shown here come from a male donor in good health.

This clonotype was observed a few times. V gene TRBV5-1 combines with J gene TRBJ2-2; TRBD1 matches at 7 bases. The length of the CDR3 is 16 residues. Germline V gene data show CDR1 as SGHRS and CDR2 as YFSETQ. V dropped 3 bases and J dropped 4; count of bases not matched to a gene: 9. CDR3 protein: CASSSQGPRATGELFF. The CDR3, as DNA: TGCGCCAGCAGCTCACAGGGGCCCCGAGCCACCGGGGAGCTGTTTTTT.

This clonotype was counted only a few times. The rearrangement uses TRBV12-3 or TRBV12-4 and TRBJ2-7; the D call may be TRBD1 or TRBD2 (6 bases each). This CDR3 contains 13 residues. Trimming took off 2 bases at V and 7 bases at J, with 12 bases between the two ends. The CDR3 nucleotides read TGTGCCAGCAGTTTAAGGGGGGCAGGTGAGCAGTACTTC. It is translated as CASSLRGAGEQYF.

V and J are TRBV7-9 and TRBJ2-1, with TRBD1 matching 11 bases. Germline trimming cut 5 bases from V and 9 bases from J; bases unmatched to any gene: 6. Germline V gives CDR1 SEHNR, CDR2 FQNEAQ (reference sequence). There are 14 residues in the CDR3. The CDR3 region is CASSAGQGEGEQFF. The CDR3 DNA follows: TGTGCCAGCAGCGCGGGACAGGGGGAGGGTGAGCAGTTCTTC.

This clonotype was counted a few times. The chain employs TRBV6-2 or TRBV6-3 and TRBJ1-6; D is possibly TRBD1 (5 bases). CDR3 size: 16 residues. Germline-derived CDR1 and CDR2 are MNHEY and SVGEGT. Between the trimmed V and J ends, which lost 5 bases and 0 bases, there was a span of 11 bases. CDR3 amino acids: CASSRWDGSYNSPLHF. The CDR3 nucleotides are TGTGCCAGCAGTAGATGGGACGGCTCCTATAATTCACCCCTCCACTTT.

This clonotype has only a few counts. The rearrangement links TRBV10-3 to TRBJ2-3; 8 nucleotides match TRBD1. The CDR3 runs to 15 residues. V gave up 0 bases and J gave up 1 base; unmatched junction bases: 0. CDR1 and CDR2 (germline): ENHRY, SYGVKD. CDR3 DNA: TGTGCCATCAGTGAGTCGGACAGGGGCACAGATACGCAGTATTTT. It codes for CAISESDRGTDTQYF.

This clonotype rates as medium-sized. This chain joins TRBV12-3 or TRBV12-4 and TRBJ2-5; 8 bases agree with TRBD2. J was trimmed by 4 bases and V by 11 bases; bases with no gene match: 3. The CDR3 consists of 11 residues. The CDR3 is CAAGRGETQYF. CDR3 in DNA: TGTGCCGCCGGGAGGGGAGAGACCCAGTACTTC.

This chain joins TRBV20-1 and TRBJ1-1, with no clear D. Germline assignment: CDR1 DFQATT and CDR2 SNEGSKA (reference sequence). V was shortened by 2 bases and J by 4 bases, with 8 bases between the two germline ends. The CDR3 totals 12 residues. CDR3 bases: TGCAGTGCTAGACCCGAGGGCACTGAAGCTTTCTTT. Translation gives CSARPEGTEAFF.

J is TRBJ2-2 and V is TRBV5-1; D uncertain. Germline assignment: CDR1 SGHRS and CDR2 YFSETQ. The CDR3 covers 13 residues. The V and J ends lost 5 bases and 5 bases respectively, with 10 bases between them. CDR3 nucleotide sequence: TGCGCCAGCAGTTCGGAAGGAACCGGGGAGCTGTTTTTT. Protein product: CASSSEGTGELFF. The whole variable domain, remainder taken from reference TRBV5-1 and TRBJ2-2, is KAGVTQTPRYLIKTRGQQVTLSCSPISGHRSVSWYQQTPGQGLQFLFEYFSETQRNKGNFPGRFSGRQFSNSRSEMNVSTLELGDSALYLCASSSEGTGELFFGEGSRLTVL.

V gene TRBV7-2 combines with J gene TRBJ2-3; TRBD2 might be the D (7 bases). Germline V CDR1 and CDR2: SGHTA, FQGNSA. This CDR3 has 19 amino acids. V gave up 5 bases and J gave up 4 bases, with 28 bases separating them. The DNA of the CDR3 is TGTGCCAGCAGCCCCGAGGACCTATGGGGGGGCGGGGTCGCAGATACGCAGTATTTT. Its translation: CASSPEDLWGGGVADTQYF. The entire variable domain, with the rest obtained from reference TRBV7-2 and TRBJ2-3, is as follows: GAGVSQSPSNKVTEKGKDVELRCDPISGHTALYWYRQSLGQGLEFLIYFQGNSAPDKSGLPSDRFSAERTGGSVSTLTIQRTQQEDSAVYLCASSPEDLWGGGVADTQYFGPGTRLTVL.

The chain is built from TRBV7-2 and TRBJ2-1; maybe TRBD1 (5 bases). Trimming left V 3 bases short and J 3 bases short, with 15 bases between. The germline V gene has CDR1 SGHTA and CDR2 FQGNSA. This CDR3 region has 16 residues. CDR3 nucleotides: TGTGCCAGCAGCTTTGGGGCTGGCATAAGCTACAATGAGCAGTTCTTC. It encodes CASSFGAGISYNEQFF.

Only one count was recorded for this clonotype. CDR3 DNA sequence: TGTGCCAGCAGCAGGGGACTCAACTCCTACGAGCAGTACTTC. This sequence encodes CASSRGLNSYEQYF. The rearrangement joins TRBV7-9 to TRBJ2-7, with D perhaps TRBD2 (6 bases). The CDR3 loop spans 14 amino acids. Germline CDR1 SEHNR, CDR2 FQNEAQ (reference sequence). V was pared by 5 bases and J by 0 bases, with 11 bases between.

V is TRBV20-1 and J is TRBJ2-1; no firm D call. With 5 bases removed from V and 4 bases from J, the gap between germline ends came to 18 bases. This CDR3 is 15 amino acids long. Germline assignment: CDR1 DFQATT and CDR2 SNEGSKA (reference sequence). CDR3 in DNA: TGCAGTGCTCTCCCCCTAGTTTTGGGGTACAATGAGCAGTTCTTC. This codes for CSALPLVLGYNEQFF.

The sample holds a few counts of this clonotype. This sequence joins TRBV6-6 and TRBJ1-1; tentative D call: TRBD1 (5 bases). The length of the CDR3 is 15 residues. Germline lookup yields CDR1 MNHNY and CDR2 SVGAGI (reference sequence). The V end was cut by 0 bases, the J end by 0 bases, with 8 bases between. This CDR3 reads CASSYSGRMNTEAFF. The CDR3 region has the DNA TGTGCCAGCAGTTACTCGGGACGGATGAACACTGAAGCTTTCTTT.

This clonotype was found a few times. This chain connects TRBV18 to TRBJ2-1; D might be TRBD1 or TRBD2, each matching 5 bases. Trimming pared 4 bases from V and 7 bases from J, leaving 11 bases between. The CDR3 runs 13 residues. Germline V gives CDR1 KGHSH, CDR2 LQKENI. In DNA, the CDR3 is TGTGCCAGCTCACGGGACCGGTTGAATGAGCAGTTCTTC. Protein sequence: CASSRDRLNEQFF.

On this clonotype: An end of the junction differs from the germline gene, which may be a read error. The chain carries TRBV5-1 and TRBJ2-1; 9 bases match TRBD2. The CDR3 is made up of 15 amino acids. CDR1 SGHRS and CDR2 YFSETQ come from the germline V gene. This chain's CDR3 is CASSLGAGGQNEQFF. The CDR3 DNA reads as TGCGCCAGCAGCTTGGGGGCGGGGGGGCAGAATGAGCAGTTCTTT.

As for this clonotype: At one end the junction does not follow the germline gene, possibly because of a read error. The V call is TRBV3-1, the J call TRBJ2-7; 8 nucleotides align to TRBD1. The CDR3 is 14 amino acids. Looked up from germline, CDR1 is LGHDT and CDR2 is YNNKEL (reference sequence). The CDR3 DNA follows: TGTGCCAACAGCTCCGGACAGGGAACCTACGAGCAGTACTTC. Its translation is CANSSGQGTYEQYF.

By proportion, this clonotype is medium-sized. The gene calls are TRBV6-1 and TRBJ1-2; D gene unclear. CDR1 and CDR2 (germline): MNHNS, SASEGT. The V end was cut by 3 bases, the J end by 4 bases, with 6 bases between. The CDR3 sequence is 12 residues long. The CDR3 loop is CASSEGSYGYTF. The DNA of the CDR3 is TGTGCCAGCAGTGAGGGTAGCTATGGCTACACCTTC.